The rows below give T cell receptor beta chains drawn from one sample of a study of blood T cells in healthy people across ages. TCRdb reprocessed the 5' RACE reads via MiXCR and lists one record per CDR3 protein. The table records some 1.4 million distinct CDR3 sequences, about 43% of them present only once. The source material was blood. The receptors were sampled from a woman aged 18 to 35 in good health. Both conserved end residues are trimmed from each CDR3. Expanded clones get a size class; other rows say once, few or many, or leave the size out.

V gene,clone size,J gene,CDR3 protein
TRBV5-1,few,TRBJ2-5,ASSPNGAPPETQY
TRBV27,-,TRBJ2-1,ASSLFRVGGNEQF
TRBV28,few,TRBJ2-5,ASSSRTSGGRETQY
TRBV2,-,TRBJ2-7,ASRGLRGPLYEQY
TRBV20-1,few,TRBJ1-2,STQGIEIYGYT
TRBV20-1,few,TRBJ1-5,SAPKTGVVGNQPQH
TRBV12-3/TRBV12-4,many,TRBJ2-1,ASSLSGDYNEQF
TRBV2,once,TRBJ1-1,ASSEAGFTEAF
TRBV28,-,TRBJ2-1,ASSFLGTSGRGEQF
TRBV6-1,few,TRBJ2-3,ASSESGVSRDTQY
TRBV13,many,TRBJ2-3,ASHPGGTDTQY
TRBV19,-,TRBJ1-5,ASSIDRGNQPQH
TRBV7-8,few,TRBJ2-5,ASSSPAGAGETQY
TRBV4-2,few,TRBJ2-7,ASSQGGTGTVAYEQY
TRBV10-2,-,TRBJ2-1,TSSRDEQF
TRBV20-1,-,TRBJ1-1,SARDPRVAGTEAF
TRBV20-1,many,TRBJ1-2,SARDRVNYGYT
TRBV7-9,few,TRBJ2-7,ASSLPSWGAEQY
TRBV6-5,few,TRBJ2-1,ASSPDRPLNEQF
TRBV5-1,many,TRBJ2-7,ASSLATSYEQY
TRBV7-8,-,TRBJ2-1,ASSLAQGIVEQF
TRBV18,-,TRBJ2-3,ASSPRGTGTILVTDTQY
TRBV9,-,TRBJ2-1,ASKGPTGGPYNEQF